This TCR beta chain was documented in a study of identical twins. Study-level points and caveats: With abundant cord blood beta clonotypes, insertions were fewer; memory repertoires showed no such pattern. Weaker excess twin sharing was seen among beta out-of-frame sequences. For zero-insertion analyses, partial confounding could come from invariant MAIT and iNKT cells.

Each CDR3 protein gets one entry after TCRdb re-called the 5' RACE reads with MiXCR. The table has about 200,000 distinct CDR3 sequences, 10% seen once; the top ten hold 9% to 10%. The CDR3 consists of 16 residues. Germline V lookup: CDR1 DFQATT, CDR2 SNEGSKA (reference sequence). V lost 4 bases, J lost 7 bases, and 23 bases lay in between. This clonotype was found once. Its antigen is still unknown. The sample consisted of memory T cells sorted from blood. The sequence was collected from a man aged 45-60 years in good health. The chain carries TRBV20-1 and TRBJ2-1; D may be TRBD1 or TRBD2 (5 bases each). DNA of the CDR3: TGCAGTGCTAACCCCCGGGACCCTCAACCACCAAATGAGCAGTTCTTC. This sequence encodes CSANPRDPQPPNEQFF.